What follows are 15 T cell receptor beta chains derived from one specimen sequenced in a study of T cell responses to AZD1222 COVID-19 vaccine. Produced via immunoSEQ multiplex PCR; TCRdb's table is partial and in-frame only. The sample comprises roughly 120,000 clones, roughly 88% of which are singletons, and around 13% rests with the top ten. The material sequenced was peripheral blood, taken on day 0 of MenACWY control vaccination. These receptors originate from an adult in good health.

CDR3 DNA: TGTGCCAGCAGTTACCAGACCCCAGGGGACGAGCAGTACTTC. This translates into CASSYQTPGDEQYF. This chain links TRBV6-5 with TRBJ2-7; D is perhaps TRBD1 (6 bases). The ends were cut back, 2 bases at V and 5 bases at J, with 13 bases in the middle. The CDR3 spans 14 residues. Germline-derived CDR1 and CDR2 are MNHEY and SVGAGI.

The V and J genes are TRBV5-1 and TRBJ1-3; D remains unclear. Germline loops: CDR1 SGHRS, CDR2 YFSETQ. The CDR3 length is 12 residues. V was pared by 4 bases and J by 0 bases, with 2 bases between. The CDR3 loop is CASSDSGNTIYF. For the CDR3, the DNA is TGCGCCAGCAGCGACTCTGGAAACACCATATATTTT.

The chain employs TRBV5-6 and TRBJ1-5; D remains unclear. V dropped 1 base and J dropped 0 bases, with 17 bases sitting between them. CDR1 SGHDT and CDR2 YYEEEE come from the germline V gene. There are 18 residues in the CDR3. The DNA of the CDR3 is TGTGCCAGCAGCTTGCTTGGTACGGGCCAACGTAGCAATCAGCCCCAGCATTTT. This sequence encodes CASSLLGTGQRSNQPQHF. Full variable domain (rest looked up from reference TRBV5-6 and TRBJ1-5): DAGVTQSPTHLIKTRGQQVTLRCSPKSGHDTVSWYQQALGQGPQFIFQYYEEEERQRGNFPDRFSGHQFPNYSSELNVNALLLGDSALYLCASSLLGTGQRSNQPQHFGDGTRLSIL.

The V call is TRBV29-1, the J call TRBJ1-3, with no clear D. Trimming left V 1 base short and J 8 bases short, with 15 bases between. CDR1 and CDR2 (germline): SQVTM, ANQGSEA. There are 14 residues in the CDR3. DNA for the CDR3: TGCAGCGTTGAAGGTGGAGCAGGTGGGGACACCATATATTTT. Its translation is CSVEGGAGGDTIYF.

The V and J genes are TRBV28 and TRBJ1-2; no definite D call. This CDR3 region has 13 residues. Trimming took off 10 bases at V and 0 bases at J, with 12 bases between the two ends. From germline, CDR1 is MDHEN and CDR2 SYDVKM. CDR3 loop: CANAGPANYGYTF. For the CDR3, the DNA is TGTGCCAACGCTGGACCCGCTAACTATGGCTACACCTTC.

The chain joins TRBV5-1 to TRBJ1-5, with a tentative D call TRBD1 (5 bases). This CDR3 has 16 residues. Trimming shortened V by 4 bases and J by 1 base, and 15 bases separated the two germline ends. Germline V gives CDR1 SGHRS, CDR2 YFSETQ. The CDR3 bases are TGCGCCAGCAGCCCAGGAGCAGGGCTCAGCAATCAGCCCCAGCATTTT. This codes for CASSPGAGLSNQPQHF.

Only one count was recorded for this clone. The chain joins TRBV9 to TRBJ2-1; possibly TRBD2 for D (5 bases). Germline assignment: CDR1 SGDLS and CDR2 YYNGEE. V shed 0 bases and J shed 13 bases, with 11 bases lying between them. This CDR3 spans 12 amino acids. CDR3 residues: CASSVDGGPQFF. The DNA for the CDR3 is TGTGCCAGCAGCGTAGACGGAGGACCCCAGTTCTTC.

The chain recombines TRBV27 with TRBJ1-5; TRBD1 matches 7 bases. CDR3 length: 14 residues. The V and J ends lost 8 bases and 3 bases, in that order; junction bases with no gene match: 7. Germline V lookup: CDR1 MNHEY, CDR2 SMNVEV (reference sequence). CDR3 in amino acids: CASANTGDNQPQHF. The CDR3 region has the DNA TGTGCCAGCGCTAATACAGGGGACAATCAGCCCCAGCATTTT.

The chain joins TRBV7-9 to TRBJ1-5, with TRBD1 matching 10 bases. V shed 5 bases, J shed 6 bases, and the junction held 7 bases outside the gene matches. Germline V gives CDR1 SEHNR, CDR2 FQNEAQ (reference sequence). The CDR3 is 15 amino acids. The CDR3 DNA reads as TGTGCCAGCAGCGAGGGACAGGGGTTGCCTCAGCCCCAGCATTTT. Amino acids: CASSEGQGLPQPQHF.

The rearrangement joins TRBV5-4 to TRBJ2-5; D gene uncertain. The CDR3 is 13 residues long. Germline CDR1 is SGHNT and CDR2 is YYREEE (reference sequence). Trimming removed 6 bases at V and 2 bases at J, with 11 bases between. Written as DNA, the CDR3 is TGTGCCAGCACCCCGGACCCTCAAGAGACCCAGTACTTC. Translating gives CASTPDPQETQYF.

The rearrangement uses TRBV30 and TRBJ1-5; D gene unclear. The CDR3 has 13 amino acids. The germline V and J ends were trimmed by 2 bases and 3 bases, with 8 bases remaining between them. Germline CDR1 is GTSNPN and CDR2 is SVGIG (reference sequence). Written as DNA, the CDR3 is TGTGCCTGGAGTACTGCGGACAATCAGCCCCAGCATTTT. It encodes CAWSTADNQPQHF.

The chain combines TRBV28 with TRBJ1-1; perhaps TRBD1 as D (6 bases). The CDR3 runs 12 residues. V lost 5 bases and J 5 bases, leaving 9 bases between the germline ends. The germline CDR1 and CDR2 sequences are MDHEN and SYDVKM. The CDR3 region is CASSGTGTEAFF. DNA for the CDR3: TGTGCCAGCAGTGGAACAGGGACTGAAGCTTTCTTT.

This chain uses TRBV5-4 with TRBJ2-7; D perhaps matches TRBD1 (5 bases). The CDR3 is 11 residues long. The germline CDR1 and CDR2 sequences are SGHNT and YYREEE (reference sequence). V lost 3 bases to trimming and J lost 6 bases, with 7 bases between them. The CDR3 DNA follows: TGTGCCAGCAGCTGGGGCTCCGAGCAGTACTTC. Protein sequence: CASSWGSEQYF.

This clone occurred once. The V and J genes are TRBV14 and TRBJ1-2; D remains unclear. CDR1 SGHDN and CDR2 FVKESK come from the germline V gene. The CDR3 sequence is 13 residues long. Trimming removed 4 bases at V and 13 bases at J, with 19 bases between. The CDR3 nucleotides read TGTGCCAGCAGCCCCGCAACACCCGCCTCCGGCACCTTC. It yields the protein CASSPATPASGTF.

The chain's CDR3 is CASSYGSDYNQPQHF. As DNA, the CDR3 is TGTGCCAGCAGTTACGGCAGTGACTACAATCAGCCCCAGCATTTT. The chain has TRBV6-5 and TRBJ1-5; no clear D gene. With 2 bases removed from V and 3 bases from J, the gap between germline ends came to 11 bases. This CDR3 spans 15 amino acids. Germline V gene lookup returns CDR1 MNHEY and CDR2 SVGAGI.